The clone carrying this T cell receptor (beta chain) has just one count. The sample originates from a study of T cell changes during pregnancy in multiple sclerosis. The CDR3 contains 12 residues. CDR1 is SGHRS and CDR2 is YFSETQ in the germline V gene. V was pared by 6 bases and J by 8 bases, with 12 bases between. Some clones are missing from TCRdb's copy, which holds only in-frame ones; the method was immunoSEQ multiplex PCR. Here the sample spans roughly 62,000 clones, about 88% being singletons. J is TRBJ2-1 and V is TRBV5-1; D remains unclear. Sequenced here: peripheral blood, sampled in the first trimester of pregnancy. The clonotype originates from a female donor with multiple sclerosis, enrolled in a pregnancy study. The CDR3 here is CASKESLDEQFF. Here the CDR3 DNA reads TGCGCCAGCAAAGAGTCCCTAGATGAGCAGTTCTTC.